Listed below are T cell receptor beta chains from one sample, sequenced in a study of shared clonotypes between healthy human individuals. Some clones are missing from TCRdb's copy, which holds only in-frame ones; the method was immunoSEQ multiplex PCR. Among 1.6 million or so clones, about 98.5% were seen once, and the ten largest hold roughly 0.36%. Specimen: naive CD4+ T cells sorted from blood. The source is a man younger than 45 in good health. CDR3s include the opening cysteine and the closing phenylalanine or tryptophan. A D gene is named only where the DNA matches it firmly. Clone size is not always given. Where it is, it says once, few, many or a class for expanded clones.

J gene: TRBJ2-1; V gene: TRBV27; D gene: -; CDR3 length: 17; clone size: -; CDR3 DNA: TGTGCCAGCAGTCCCTGGACCCGCAAGGCCTCCTACAATGAGCAGTTCTTC; CDR3 protein: CASSPWTRKASYNEQFF
J gene: TRBJ1-3; V gene: TRBV4-1; D gene: -; CDR3 length: 16; clone size: -; CDR3 DNA: TGCGCCAGCAGCCACGAAAGAGGGAGCTCTGGAAACACCATATATTTT; CDR3 protein: CASSHERGSSGNTIYF
J gene: TRBJ1-4; V gene: TRBV15; D gene: -; CDR3 length: 15; clone size: -; CDR3 DNA: TGTGCCACCAGCAGAGACCCGACGGGTGTTGAAAAACTGTTTTTT; CDR3 protein: CATSRDPTGVEKLFF
J gene: TRBJ1-1; V gene: TRBV7-2; D gene: -; CDR3 length: 13; clone size: -; CDR3 DNA: TGTGCCAGCAGCCTAACGACAGTGCGGACTACTTTCTTT; CDR3 protein: CASSLTTVRTTFF
J gene: TRBJ2-5; V gene: TRBV18; D gene: -; CDR3 length: 14; clone size: -; CDR3 DNA: TGTGCCAGCTCACCGGGACCAGGAGAAGAGACCCAGTACTTC; CDR3 protein: CASSPGPGEETQYF
J gene: TRBJ2-7; V gene: TRBV18; D gene: -; CDR3 length: 14; clone size: -; CDR3 DNA: TGTGCCAGCTCACCAGGGGGGGCCCTCTACGAGCAGTACTTC; CDR3 protein: CASSPGGALYEQYF
J gene: TRBJ1-5; V gene: TRBV18; D gene: TRBD1; CDR3 length: 20; clone size: -; CDR3 DNA: TGTGCCAGCTCACCACTTCCCGGGACAGGGGACATGAATAGCAATCAGCCCCAGCATTTT; CDR3 protein: CASSPLPGTGDMNSNQPQHF
J gene: TRBJ1-5; V gene: TRBV28; D gene: -; CDR3 length: 12; clone size: -; CDR3 DNA: TGTGCCAGCAGTTTATCGACCCAGCCCCAGCATTTT; CDR3 protein: CASSLSTQPQHF
J gene: TRBJ2-3; V gene: TRBV11-3; D gene: -; CDR3 length: 15; clone size: -; CDR3 DNA: TGTGCCAGCAGCCCTACAGGCCTCCCTACAGATACGCAGTATTTT; CDR3 protein: CASSPTGLPTDTQYF
J gene: TRBJ1-2; V gene: TRBV27; D gene: -; CDR3 length: 15; clone size: -; CDR3 DNA: TGTGCCAGCAGTTTCCAGGGACAAGGACAATATGGCTACACCTTC; CDR3 protein: CASSFQGQGQYGYTF
J gene: TRBJ2-5; V gene: TRBV28; D gene: -; CDR3 length: 13; clone size: -; CDR3 DNA: TGTGCCAGCAGACCCGTAAACCAAGAGACCCAGTACTTC; CDR3 protein: CASRPVNQETQYF
J gene: TRBJ2-7; V gene: TRBV19; D gene: -; CDR3 length: 14; clone size: -; CDR3 DNA: TGTGCCAGTAGTAGGCAGGGGAACCCCTACGAGCAGTACTTC; CDR3 protein: CASSRQGNPYEQYF
J gene: TRBJ1-3; V gene: TRBV7-9; D gene: TRBD1; CDR3 length: 14; clone size: -; CDR3 DNA: TGTGCCAGCAGCCCACGGACAGGGCTGGACACCATATATTTT; CDR3 protein: CASSPRTGLDTIYF
J gene: TRBJ2-7; V gene: TRBV5-5; D gene: -; CDR3 length: 13; clone size: -; CDR3 DNA: TGTGCCAGCAGCTCTTCGACGGTATCCGAGCAGTACTTC; CDR3 protein: CASSSSTVSEQYF
J gene: TRBJ1-2; V gene: TRBV28; D gene: -; CDR3 length: 12; clone size: -; CDR3 DNA: TGTGCCAGCACCACGCTTCGAGATGGCTACACCTTC; CDR3 protein: CASTTLRDGYTF
J gene: TRBJ1-1; V gene: TRBV10-3; D gene: TRBD1; CDR3 length: 13; clone size: once; CDR3 DNA: TGTGCCATCAGTGGGACAGGGAACACTGAAGCTTTCTTT; CDR3 protein: CAISGTGNTEAFF
J gene: TRBJ1-4; V gene: TRBV11-2; D gene: -; CDR3 length: 15; clone size: -; CDR3 DNA: TGTGCCAGCAGCCGAGGGCTTGCAACTAATGAAAAACTGTTTTTT; CDR3 protein: CASSRGLATNEKLFF
J gene: TRBJ1-4; V gene: TRBV19; D gene: -; CDR3 length: 14; clone size: -; CDR3 DNA: TGTGCCAGTAGTCATTCCCGGGGTGGTGAAAAACTGTTTTTT; CDR3 protein: CASSHSRGGEKLFF
J gene: TRBJ2-1; V gene: TRBV6-5; D gene: -; CDR3 length: 15; clone size: -; CDR3 DNA: TGTGCCAGCAGGAGCTACAGAGGCTCCTACAATGAGCAGTTCTTC; CDR3 protein: CASRSYRGSYNEQFF
J gene: TRBJ2-1; V gene: TRBV5-4; D gene: -; CDR3 length: 12; clone size: -; CDR3 DNA: TGTGCCAGCAGCGTTGACTACAATGAGCAGTTCTTC; CDR3 protein: CASSVDYNEQFF
J gene: TRBJ2-1; V gene: TRBV6-5; D gene: -; CDR3 length: 15; clone size: -; CDR3 DNA: TGTGCCAGCAGTTACGAAGCGCGAGCCTTCAATGAGCAGTTCTTC; CDR3 protein: CASSYEARAFNEQFF
J gene: TRBJ2-3; V gene: TRBV19; D gene: -; CDR3 length: 14; clone size: -; CDR3 DNA: TGTGCCAGTAGTACGCGGGACAGCACAGATACGCAGTATTTT; CDR3 protein: CASSTRDSTDTQYF